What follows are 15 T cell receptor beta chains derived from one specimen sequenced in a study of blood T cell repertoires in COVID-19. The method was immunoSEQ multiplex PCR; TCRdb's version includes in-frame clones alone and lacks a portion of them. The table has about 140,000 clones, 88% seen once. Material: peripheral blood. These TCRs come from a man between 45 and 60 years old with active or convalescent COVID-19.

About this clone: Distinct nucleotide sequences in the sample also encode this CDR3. The CDR3 region has the DNA TGTGCCAGCAGTCAAGAAGCGGGAGGGAACTACGAGCAGTACTTC. Amino acids: CASSQEAGGNYEQYF. The V gene is TRBV7-2, the J gene TRBJ2-7; TRBD2 matches 10 bases. Losses at the gene ends were 6 bases for V and 3 bases for J; bases not matched to a gene: 8. This CDR3 has 15 residues. Germline V gene lookup returns CDR1 SGHTA and CDR2 FQGNSA. The complete variable domain, with remaining parts taken from reference TRBV7-2 and TRBJ2-7, reads GAGVSQSPSNKVTEKGKDVELRCDPISGHTALYWYRQSLGQGLEFLIYFQGNSAPDKSGLPSDRFSAERTGGSVSTLTIQRTQQEDSAVYLCASSQEAGGNYEQYFGPGTRLTVT.

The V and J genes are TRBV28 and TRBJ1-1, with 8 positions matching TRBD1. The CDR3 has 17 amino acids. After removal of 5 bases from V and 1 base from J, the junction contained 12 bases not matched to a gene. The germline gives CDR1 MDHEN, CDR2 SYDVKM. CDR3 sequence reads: CASSTYVRGPRNTEAFF. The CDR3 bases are TGTGCCAGCAGTACCTATGTCAGGGGGCCTAGGAACACTGAAGCTTTCTTT.

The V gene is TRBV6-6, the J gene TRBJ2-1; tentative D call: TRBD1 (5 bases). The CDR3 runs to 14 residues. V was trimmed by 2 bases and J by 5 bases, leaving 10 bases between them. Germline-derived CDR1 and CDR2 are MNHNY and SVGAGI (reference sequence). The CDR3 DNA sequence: TGTGCCAGCAGTTACCCGGACATTGACAATGAGCAGTTCTTC. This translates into CASSYPDIDNEQFF.

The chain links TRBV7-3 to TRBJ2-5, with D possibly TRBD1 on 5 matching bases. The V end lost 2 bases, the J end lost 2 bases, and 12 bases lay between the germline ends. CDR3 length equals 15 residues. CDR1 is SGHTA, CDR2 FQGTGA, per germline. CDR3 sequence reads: CASSLSPGIQETQYF. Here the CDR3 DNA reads TGTGCCAGCAGCTTATCCCCAGGGATTCAAGAGACCCAGTACTTC. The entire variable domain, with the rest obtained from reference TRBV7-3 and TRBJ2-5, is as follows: GAGVSQTPSNKVTEKGKYVELRCDPISGHTALYWYRQSLGQGPEFLIYFQGTGAADDSGLPNDRFFAVRPEGSVSTLKIQRTERGDSAVYLCASSLSPGIQETQYFGPGTRLLVL.

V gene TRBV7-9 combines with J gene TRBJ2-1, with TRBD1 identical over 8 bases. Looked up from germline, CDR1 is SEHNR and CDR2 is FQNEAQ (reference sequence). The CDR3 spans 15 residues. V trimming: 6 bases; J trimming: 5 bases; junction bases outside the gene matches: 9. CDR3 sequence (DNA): TGTGCCAGCAGTTCGGACAGGGATTCCCACAATGAGCAGTTCTTC. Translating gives CASSSDRDSHNEQFF.

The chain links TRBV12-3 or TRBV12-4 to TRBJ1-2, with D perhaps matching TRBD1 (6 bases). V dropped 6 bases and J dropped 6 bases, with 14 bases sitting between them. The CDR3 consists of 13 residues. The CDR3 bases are TGTGCCAGCAGCATACAGGGAAACCATGGCTACACCTTC. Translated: CASSIQGNHGYTF.

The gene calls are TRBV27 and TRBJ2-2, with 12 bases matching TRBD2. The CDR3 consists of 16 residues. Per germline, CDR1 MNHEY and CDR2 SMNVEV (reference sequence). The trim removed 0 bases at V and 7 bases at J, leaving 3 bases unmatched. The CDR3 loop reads CASSLSPSGRGGELFF. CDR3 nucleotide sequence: TGTGCCAGCAGTTTATCGCCTAGCGGGAGGGGCGGGGAGCTGTTTTTT.

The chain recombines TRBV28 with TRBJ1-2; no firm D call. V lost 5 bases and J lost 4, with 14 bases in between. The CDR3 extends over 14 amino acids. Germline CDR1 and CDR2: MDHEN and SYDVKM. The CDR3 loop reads CASSGAPGGYGYTF. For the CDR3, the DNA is TGTGCCAGCAGTGGTGCCCCGGGTGGCTATGGCTACACCTTC.

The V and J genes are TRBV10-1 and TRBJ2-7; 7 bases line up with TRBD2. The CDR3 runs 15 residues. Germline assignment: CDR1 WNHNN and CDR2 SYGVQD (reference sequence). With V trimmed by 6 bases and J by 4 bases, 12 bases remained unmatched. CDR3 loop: CASSDGGGGGYEQYF. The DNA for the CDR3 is TGCGCCAGCAGCGACGGAGGTGGGGGGGGTTACGAGCAGTACTTC.

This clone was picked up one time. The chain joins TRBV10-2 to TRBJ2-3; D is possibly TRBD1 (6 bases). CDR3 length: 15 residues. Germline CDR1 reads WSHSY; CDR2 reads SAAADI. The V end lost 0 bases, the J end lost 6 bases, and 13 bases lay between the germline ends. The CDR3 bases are TGCGCCAGCAGTGAGTCGCCCACAGGGACCGATACGCAGTATTTT. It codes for CASSESPTGTDTQYF.

In nucleotides, the CDR3 is TGCGCCAGCAGGAGTCAAGCGGGAGATACGCAGTATTTT. This codes for CASRSQAGDTQYF. The rearrangement links TRBV5-1 to TRBJ2-3; TRBD2 is a possible D gene (6 bases). The V and J ends lost 5 bases and 5 bases respectively, with 12 bases between them. The CDR3 runs to 13 residues. CDR1 is SGHRS, CDR2 YFSETQ, per germline.

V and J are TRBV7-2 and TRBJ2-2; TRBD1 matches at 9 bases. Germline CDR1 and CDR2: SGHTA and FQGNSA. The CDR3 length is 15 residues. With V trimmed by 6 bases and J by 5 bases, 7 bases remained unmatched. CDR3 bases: TGTGCCAGCAGTGCAAGACAGGGGGGAACCGGGGAGCTGTTTTTT. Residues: CASSARQGGTGELFF.

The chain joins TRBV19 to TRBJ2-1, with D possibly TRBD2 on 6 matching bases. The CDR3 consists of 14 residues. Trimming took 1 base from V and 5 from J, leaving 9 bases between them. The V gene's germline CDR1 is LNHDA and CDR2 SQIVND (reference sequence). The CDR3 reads CASSIGLENNEQFF. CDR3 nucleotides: TGTGCCAGTAGTATAGGACTAGAGAACAATGAGCAGTTCTTC. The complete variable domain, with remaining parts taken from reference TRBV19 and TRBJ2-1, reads DGGITQSPKYLFRKEGQNVTLSCEQNLNHDAMYWYRQDPGQGLRLIYYSQIVNDFQKGDIAEGYSVSREKKESFPLTVTSAQKNPTAFYLCASSIGLENNEQFFGPGTRLTVL.

The CDR3 loop reads CASRIQRLAGTNTGELFF. In DNA, the CDR3 is TGTGCCAGTAGAATCCAACGACTAGCGGGTACTAACACCGGGGAGCTGTTTTTT. V usage is TRBV19 and J usage is TRBJ2-2, with 10 bases lining up with TRBD2. Per the germline V gene, CDR1 is LNHDA and CDR2 is SQIVND (reference sequence). The CDR3 has 18 amino acids. V lost 6 bases and J lost 2; bases outside the gene matches: 12.

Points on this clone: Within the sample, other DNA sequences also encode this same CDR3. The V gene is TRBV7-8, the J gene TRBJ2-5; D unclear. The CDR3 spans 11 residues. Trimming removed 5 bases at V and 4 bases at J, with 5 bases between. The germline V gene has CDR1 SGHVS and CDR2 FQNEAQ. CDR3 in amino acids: CASSPRETQYF. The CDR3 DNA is TGTGCCAGCAGCCCGCGAGAGACCCAGTACTTC.